This T cell receptor (beta chain) was identified during a study of cytomegalovirus exposure and HLA in healthy donors. PCR used 60 Vbeta primers and 13 Jbeta primers. Repertoires were generated with immunoSEQ multiplex PCR, while TCRdb's copy carries only in-frame clones and drops some. The table records tens of thousands of clones, around 76% of them present only once. The V and J ends lost 2 bases and 8 bases, in that order; junction bases with no gene match: 12. CDR1 and CDR2 from the germline V gene are MGHRA and YSYEKL. This CDR3 contains 16 residues. The specimen was PBMCs. The clonotype was recovered from a man aged 40-50 years in good health and CMV-seronegative. This chain connects TRBV4-1 to TRBJ1-3, with 7 nucleotides matching TRBD1. The CDR3 DNA reads TGCGCCAGCAGCCAAAAGGAAGGGACAGCCGGGCACACCATATATTTT. Amino acid sequence: CASSQKEGTAGHTIYF.